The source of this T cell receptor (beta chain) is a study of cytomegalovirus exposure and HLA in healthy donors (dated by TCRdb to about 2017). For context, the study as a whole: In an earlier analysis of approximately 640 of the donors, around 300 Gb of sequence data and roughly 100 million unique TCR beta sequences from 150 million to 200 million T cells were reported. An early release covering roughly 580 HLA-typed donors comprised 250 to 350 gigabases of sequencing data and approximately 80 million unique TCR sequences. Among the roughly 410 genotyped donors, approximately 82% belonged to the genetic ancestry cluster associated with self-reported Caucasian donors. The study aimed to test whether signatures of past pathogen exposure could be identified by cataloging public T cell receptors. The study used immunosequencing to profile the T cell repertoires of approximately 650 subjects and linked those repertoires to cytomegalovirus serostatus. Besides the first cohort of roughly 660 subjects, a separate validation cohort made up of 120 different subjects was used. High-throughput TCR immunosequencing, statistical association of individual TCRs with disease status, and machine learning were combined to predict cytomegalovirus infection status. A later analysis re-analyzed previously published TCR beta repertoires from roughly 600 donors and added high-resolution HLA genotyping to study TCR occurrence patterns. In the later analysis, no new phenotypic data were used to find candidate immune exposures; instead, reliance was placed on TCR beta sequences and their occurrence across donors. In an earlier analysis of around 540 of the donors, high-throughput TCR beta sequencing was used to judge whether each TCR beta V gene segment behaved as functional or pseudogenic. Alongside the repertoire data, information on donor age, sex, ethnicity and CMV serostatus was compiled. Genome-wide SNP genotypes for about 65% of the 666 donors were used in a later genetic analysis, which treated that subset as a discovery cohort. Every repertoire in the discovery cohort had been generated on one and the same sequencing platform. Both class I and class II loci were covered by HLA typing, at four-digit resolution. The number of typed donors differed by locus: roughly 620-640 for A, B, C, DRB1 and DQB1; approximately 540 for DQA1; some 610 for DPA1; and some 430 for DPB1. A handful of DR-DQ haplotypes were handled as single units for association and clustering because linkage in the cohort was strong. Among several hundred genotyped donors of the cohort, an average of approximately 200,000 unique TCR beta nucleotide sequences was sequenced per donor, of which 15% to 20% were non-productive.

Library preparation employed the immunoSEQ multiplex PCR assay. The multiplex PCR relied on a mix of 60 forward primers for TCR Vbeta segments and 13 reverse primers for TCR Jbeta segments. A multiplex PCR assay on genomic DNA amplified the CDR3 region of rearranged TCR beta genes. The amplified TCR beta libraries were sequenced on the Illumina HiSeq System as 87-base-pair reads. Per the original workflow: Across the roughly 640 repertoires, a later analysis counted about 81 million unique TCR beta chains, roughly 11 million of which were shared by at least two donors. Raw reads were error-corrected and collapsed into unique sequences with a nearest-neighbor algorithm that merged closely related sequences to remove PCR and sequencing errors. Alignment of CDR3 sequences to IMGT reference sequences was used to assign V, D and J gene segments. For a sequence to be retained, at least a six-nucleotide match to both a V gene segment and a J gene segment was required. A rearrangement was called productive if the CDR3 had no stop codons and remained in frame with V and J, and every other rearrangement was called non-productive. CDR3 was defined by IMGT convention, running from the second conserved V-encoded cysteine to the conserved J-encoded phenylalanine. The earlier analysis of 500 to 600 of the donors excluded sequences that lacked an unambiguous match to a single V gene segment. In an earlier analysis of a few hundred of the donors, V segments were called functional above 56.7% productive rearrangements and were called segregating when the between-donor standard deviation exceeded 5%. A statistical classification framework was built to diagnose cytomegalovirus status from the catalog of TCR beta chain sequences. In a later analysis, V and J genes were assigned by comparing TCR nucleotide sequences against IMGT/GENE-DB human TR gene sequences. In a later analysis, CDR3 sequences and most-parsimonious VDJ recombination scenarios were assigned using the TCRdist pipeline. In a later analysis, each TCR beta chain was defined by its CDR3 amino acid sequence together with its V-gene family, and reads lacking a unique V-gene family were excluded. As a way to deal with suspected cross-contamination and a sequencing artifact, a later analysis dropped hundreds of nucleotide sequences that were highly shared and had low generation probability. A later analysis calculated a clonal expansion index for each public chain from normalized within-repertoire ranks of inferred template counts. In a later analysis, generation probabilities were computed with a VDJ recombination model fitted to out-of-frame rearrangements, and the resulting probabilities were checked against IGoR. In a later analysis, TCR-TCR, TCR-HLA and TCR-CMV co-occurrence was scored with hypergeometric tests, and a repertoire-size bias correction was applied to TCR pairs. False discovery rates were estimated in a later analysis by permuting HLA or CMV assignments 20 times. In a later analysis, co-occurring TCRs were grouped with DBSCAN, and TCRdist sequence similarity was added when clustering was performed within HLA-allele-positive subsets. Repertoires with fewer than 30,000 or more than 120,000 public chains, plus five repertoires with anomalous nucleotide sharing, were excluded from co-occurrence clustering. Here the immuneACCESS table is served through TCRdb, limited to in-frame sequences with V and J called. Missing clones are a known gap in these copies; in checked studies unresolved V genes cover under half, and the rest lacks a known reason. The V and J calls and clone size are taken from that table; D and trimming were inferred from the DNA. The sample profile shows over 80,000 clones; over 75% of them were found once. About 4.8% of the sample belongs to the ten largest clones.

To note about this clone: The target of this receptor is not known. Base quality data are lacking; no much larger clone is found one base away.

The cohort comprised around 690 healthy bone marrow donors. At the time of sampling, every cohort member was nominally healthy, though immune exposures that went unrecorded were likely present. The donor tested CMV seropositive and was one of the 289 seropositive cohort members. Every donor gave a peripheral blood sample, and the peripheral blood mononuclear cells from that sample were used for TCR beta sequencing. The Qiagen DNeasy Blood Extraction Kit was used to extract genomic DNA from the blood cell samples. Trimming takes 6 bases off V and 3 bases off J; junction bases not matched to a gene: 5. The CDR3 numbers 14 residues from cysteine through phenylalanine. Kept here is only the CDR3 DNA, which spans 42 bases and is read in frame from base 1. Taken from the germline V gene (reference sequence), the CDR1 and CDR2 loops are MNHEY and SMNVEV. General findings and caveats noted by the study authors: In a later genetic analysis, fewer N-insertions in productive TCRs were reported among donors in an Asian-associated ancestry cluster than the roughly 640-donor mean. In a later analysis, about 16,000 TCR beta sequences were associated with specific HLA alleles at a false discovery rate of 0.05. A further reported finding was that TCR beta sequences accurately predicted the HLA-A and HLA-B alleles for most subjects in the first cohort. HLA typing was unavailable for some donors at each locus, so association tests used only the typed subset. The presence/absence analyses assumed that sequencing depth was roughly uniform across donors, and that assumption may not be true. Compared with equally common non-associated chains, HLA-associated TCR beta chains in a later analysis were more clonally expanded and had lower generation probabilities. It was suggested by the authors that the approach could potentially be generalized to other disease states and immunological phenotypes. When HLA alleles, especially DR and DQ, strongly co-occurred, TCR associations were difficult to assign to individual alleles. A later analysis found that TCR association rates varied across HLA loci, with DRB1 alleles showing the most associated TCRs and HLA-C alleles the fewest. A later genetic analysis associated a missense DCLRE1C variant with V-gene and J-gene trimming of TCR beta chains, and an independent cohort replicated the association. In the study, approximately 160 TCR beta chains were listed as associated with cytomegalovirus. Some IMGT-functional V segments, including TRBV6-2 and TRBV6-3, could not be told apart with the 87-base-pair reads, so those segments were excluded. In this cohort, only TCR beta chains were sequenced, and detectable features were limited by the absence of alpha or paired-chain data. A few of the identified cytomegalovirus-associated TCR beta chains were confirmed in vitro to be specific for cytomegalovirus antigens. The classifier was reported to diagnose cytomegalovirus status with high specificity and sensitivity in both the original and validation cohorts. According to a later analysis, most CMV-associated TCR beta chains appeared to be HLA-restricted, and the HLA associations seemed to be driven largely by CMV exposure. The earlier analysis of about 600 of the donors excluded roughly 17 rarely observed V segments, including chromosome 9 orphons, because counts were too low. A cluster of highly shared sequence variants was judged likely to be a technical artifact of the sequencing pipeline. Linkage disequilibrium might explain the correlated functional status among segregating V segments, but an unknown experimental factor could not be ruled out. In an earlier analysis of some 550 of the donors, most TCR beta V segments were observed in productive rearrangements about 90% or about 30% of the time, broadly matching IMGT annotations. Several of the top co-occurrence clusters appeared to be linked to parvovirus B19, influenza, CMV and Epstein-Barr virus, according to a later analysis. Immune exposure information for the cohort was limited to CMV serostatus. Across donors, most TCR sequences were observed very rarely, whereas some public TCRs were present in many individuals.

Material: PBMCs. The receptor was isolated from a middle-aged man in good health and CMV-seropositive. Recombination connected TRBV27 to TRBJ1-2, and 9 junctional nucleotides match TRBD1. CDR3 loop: CASSLGQGHYGYTF. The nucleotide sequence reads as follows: TGTGCCAGCAGCCTTGGACAGGGGCACTATGGCTACACCTTC.